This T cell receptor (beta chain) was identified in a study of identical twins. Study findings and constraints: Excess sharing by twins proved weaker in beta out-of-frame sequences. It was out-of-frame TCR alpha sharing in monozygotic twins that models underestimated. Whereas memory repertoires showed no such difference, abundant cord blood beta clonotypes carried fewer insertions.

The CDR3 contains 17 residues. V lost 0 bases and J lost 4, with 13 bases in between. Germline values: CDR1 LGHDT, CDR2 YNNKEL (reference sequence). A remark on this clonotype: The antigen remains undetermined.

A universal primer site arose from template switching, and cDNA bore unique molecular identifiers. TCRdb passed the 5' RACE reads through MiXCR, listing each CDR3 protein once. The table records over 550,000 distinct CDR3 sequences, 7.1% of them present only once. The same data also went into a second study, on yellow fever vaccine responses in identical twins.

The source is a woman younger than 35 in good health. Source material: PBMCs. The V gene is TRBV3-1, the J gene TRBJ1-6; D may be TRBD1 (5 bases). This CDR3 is CASSQEAGGRYNSPLHF. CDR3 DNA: TGTGCCAGCAGCCAAGAAGCGGGGGGGAGATATAATTCACCCCTCCACTTT.